The rows below give T cell receptor beta chains drawn from one sample of a study of a mutant IDH1 vaccine in newly diagnosed glioma. These receptors are not linked to any known antigen. Measured with immunoSEQ multiplex PCR; TCRdb has only the in-frame clones, and not every one. Here the sample spans around 50,000 clones, less than 90% being singletons. The specimen was PBMCs, collected from a glioma patient whose treatment included an IDH1 peptide vaccine. The receptor set was obtained from a woman between 18 and 29 years old with glioma. The CDR3 runs from the conserved cysteine through the conserved F or W. A D gene is named only where the DNA matches it firmly. A row's size may be missing; if present it is once, few, many or a size class.

V	D	size	J	CDR3	DNA
TRBV10-2	-	-	TRBJ2-2	CASNGREGELFF	TGCGCCAGCAATGGGAGAGAAGGGGAGCTGTTTTTT
TRBV19	-	-	TRBJ1-5	CASSIRGRDQPQHF	TGTGCCAGTAGTATAAGAGGGAGGGACCAGCCCCAGCATTTT
TRBV11-2	-	-	TRBJ2-7	CASSHGGNSYEQYF	TGTGCCAGCAGCCACGGGGGCAACTCCTACGAGCAGTACTTC
TRBV6-5	TRBD2	-	TRBJ2-5	CASSSRLAGETQYF	TGTGCCAGCAGTTCTCGACTAGCGGGAGAGACCCAGTACTTC
TRBV19	-	-	TRBJ1-6	CASTFQGLGNSPLHF	TGTGCCAGTACGTTTCAAGGGCTCGGGAATTCACCCCTCCACTTT
TRBV18	TRBD1	-	TRBJ2-6	CASSLRQGYGANVLTF	TGTGCCAGCTCACTCCGACAGGGCTATGGGGCCAACGTCCTGACTTTC
TRBV11-3	-	-	TRBJ1-4	CASSSHGGRGNEKLFF	TGTGCCAGCAGCTCCCATGGAGGCAGGGGAAATGAAAAACTGTTTTTT
TRBV7-2	-	-	TRBJ1-2	CASSPGGRRGYTF	TGTGCCAGCAGTCCTGGGGGGCGCAGAGGCTACACCTTC
TRBV29-1	-	-	TRBJ2-2	CSVRNGGNTGELFF	TGCAGCGTTCGAAATGGGGGTAACACCGGGGAGCTGTTTTTT
TRBV5-1	TRBD2	-	TRBJ2-2	CASSLALAANTGELFF	TGCGCCAGCAGCTTGGCCCTAGCGGCGAACACCGGGGAGCTGTTTTTT
TRBV9	-	medium-sized	TRBJ1-2	CASSVGRWGRRVYGYTF	TGTGCCAGCAGCGTAGGTCGGTGGGGCAGGCGAGTATATGGCTACACCTTC
TRBV2	TRBD2	-	TRBJ2-3	CASSDPSGGEITSTDTQYF	TGTGCCAGCAGTGATCCTAGCGGGGGGGAAATAACTAGCACAGATACGCAGTATTTT
TRBV4-1	-	once	TRBJ2-4	CASSQELGLFNIQYF	TGCGCCAGCAGCCAAGAATTAGGACTTTTTAACATTCAGTACTTC
TRBV15	TRBD1	-	TRBJ1-2	CATSRPGQGTSYGYTF	TGTGCCACCAGCCGCCCGGGACAGGGGACATCTTATGGCTACACCTTC
TRBV5-1	-	-	TRBJ2-7	CASSLAIGGLHEQYF	TGCGCCAGCAGCTTGGCCATTGGGGGTCTCCACGAGCAGTACTTC
TRBV5-1	-	once	TRBJ2-1	CASRKYAGYYNEQFF	TGCGCCAGCAGAAAGTACGCGGGGTACTACAATGAGCAGTTCTTC
TRBV6-1	-	medium-sized	TRBJ1-6	CASSERQGDNSPLHF	TGTGCCAGCAGTGAAAGACAAGGGGATAATTCACCCCTCCACTTT
TRBV9	TRBD2	-	TRBJ2-5	CASSVPTSGGKETQYF	TGTGCCAGCAGCGTACCGACTAGCGGGGGGAAAGAGACCCAGTACTTC
TRBV7-8	-	-	TRBJ2-2	CASSLAGQGAGELFF	TGTGCCAGCAGCTTAGCGGGGCAAGGCGCCGGGGAGCTGTTTTTT
TRBV12-5	TRBD1	once	TRBJ2-7	CASGLRDRGLRTSYEQYF	TGTGCTAGTGGCCTCCGGGACAGGGGGCTTAGGACCTCATACGAGCAGTACTTC
TRBV2	TRBD2	-	TRBJ2-3	CASSPTGTSGSSSPTDTQYF	TGTGCCAGCAGTCCCACCGGGACTAGCGGGAGTTCATCACCGACAGATACGCAGTATTTT
TRBV7-7	TRBD2	-	TRBJ2-2	CASSLGLAGASGELFF	TGTGCTAGCAGCTTGGGACTAGCGGGAGCCAGCGGGGAGCTGTTTTTT
TRBV7-9	-	once	TRBJ2-3	CASSSEGGPDTQYF	TGTGCCAGCAGCTCTGAGGGGGGGCCGGATACGCAGTATTTT
TRBV6-6	-	-	TRBJ1-4	CASTQGSDREKLFF	TGTGCCAGCACCCAGGGATCGGATCGCGAAAAACTGTTTTTT
TRBV4-2	TRBD2	-	TRBJ2-1	CASSQGLGASSGGYEQFF	TGTGCCAGCAGCCAAGGGTTGGGGGCGTCTAGCGGGGGCTATGAGCAGTTCTTC
TRBV5-1	-	-	TRBJ2-3	CASSPAGRSFRTSTDTQYF	TGCGCCAGCAGCCCGGCGGGGCGGTCGTTCCGAACTAGCACAGATACGCAGTATTTT
TRBV6-4	-	-	TRBJ1-1	CASSENAQGTEAFF	TGTGCCAGCAGTGAAAATGCACAGGGCACTGAAGCTTTCTTT
TRBV9	TRBD1	-	TRBJ1-4	CASSTGDSRNEKLFF	TGTGCCAGCAGCACCGGGGACAGCCGTAATGAAAAACTGTTTTTT
TRBV7-6	-	-	TRBJ2-7	CASSLDPGGPYEQYF	TGTGCCAGCAGCTTAGATCCCGGGGGGCCCTACGAGCAGTACTTC
TRBV7-2	TRBD1	-	TRBJ2-3	CASSLQTGGTDTQYF	TGTGCCAGCAGCTTACAAACAGGGGGCACAGATACGCAGTATTTT
TRBV23-1	-	-	TRBJ2-7	CASSQHRDGEQYF	TGCGCCAGCAGTCAACATAGAGATGGGGAGCAGTACTTC
TRBV14	TRBD2	-	TRBJ2-1	CASSHQLAGAYNEQFF	TGTGCCAGCAGCCATCAATTAGCGGGAGCGTACAATGAGCAGTTCTTC
TRBV19	-	-	TRBJ1-6	CASSIEPNSPLHF	TGTGCCAGTAGTATAGAACCCAATTCACCCCTCCACTTT
TRBV5-4	TRBD1	-	TRBJ1-5	CASSSDRVGQPQHF	TGTGCCAGCAGCTCTGACAGGGTCGGCCAGCCCCAGCATTTT
TRBV5-6	-	-	TRBJ1-2	CASSLGGFDGYTF	TGTGCCAGCAGCTTGGGAGGGTTTGATGGCTACACCTTC
TRBV5-4	-	few	TRBJ1-1	CASSLGWGESEAFF	TGTGCCAGCAGTTTGGGATGGGGGGAGTCTGAAGCTTTCTTT
TRBV14	TRBD1	-	TRBJ2-4	CASSQGQGRDIQYF	TGTGCCAGCAGCCAAGGACAGGGTCGGGACATTCAGTACTTC
TRBV5-1	TRBD1	-	TRBJ1-1	CASSLQPTGVRDEAFF	TGCGCCAGCAGCTTGCAGCCCACAGGGGTGAGGGATGAAGCTTTCTTT